The clone carrying this TCR beta chain was recorded a few times. Trimming pared 6 bases from V and 4 bases from J, leaving 10 bases between. The CDR3 extends over 12 amino acids. For the second PCR, which ran for about 6 to 11 cycles, a sample-barcoded 5' primer and a J-beta primer mix were used. Through a template-switch adaptor with 12 random nucleotides, each cDNA molecule received a tag. TCRdb itself ran the 5' RACE reads through MiXCR, one entry per CDR3 protein. Of around 990,000 distinct CDR3 sequences in the sample, 20% to 25% are singletons; the top ten hold about 0.72%. The data belong to a study of blood T cells in healthy people across ages. This sample also appeared in a second study, on T cells of mothers and their children.

The rearrangement joins TRBV12-3 or TRBV12-4 to TRBJ2-7, with D uncertain. The receptor was derived from a girl aged 2 to 9 in good health. Input material: blood. CDR3 protein: CASSPDHYEQYF. CDR3 in DNA: TGTGCCAGCAGCCCTGACCATTACGAGCAGTACTTC.